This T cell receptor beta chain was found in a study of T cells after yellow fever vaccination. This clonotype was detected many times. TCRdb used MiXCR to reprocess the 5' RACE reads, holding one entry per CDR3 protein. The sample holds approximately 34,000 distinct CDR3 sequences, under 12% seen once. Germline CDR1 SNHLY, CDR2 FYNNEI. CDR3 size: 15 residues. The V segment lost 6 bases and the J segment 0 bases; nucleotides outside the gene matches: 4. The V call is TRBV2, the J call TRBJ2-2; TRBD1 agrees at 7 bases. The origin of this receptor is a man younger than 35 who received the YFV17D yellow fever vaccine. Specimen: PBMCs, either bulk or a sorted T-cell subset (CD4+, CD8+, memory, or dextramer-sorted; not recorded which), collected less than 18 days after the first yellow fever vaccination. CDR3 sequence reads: CASRRGTANTGELFF. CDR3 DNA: TGTGCCAGCAGGCGAGGGACAGCGAACACCGGGGAGCTGTTTTTT.